These T cell receptor beta chains were read from a single sample in a study of blood T cell repertoires in COVID-19. Repertoires were generated with immunoSEQ multiplex PCR, while TCRdb's copy carries only in-frame clones and drops some. Among fewer than 700,000 clones listed, 85% to 90% were seen once. Material for sequencing was peripheral blood. The receptors were sampled from a woman between 50 and 59 years old with COVID-19, enrolled during active disease. CDR3s include the opening cysteine and the closing phenylalanine or tryptophan. Fields, in order: V gene, D gene, clone size, J gene, CDR3 protein, CDR3 DNA. A D gene is named only where the DNA matches it firmly. Size values are once, few and many counts, or a class for expanded clones, and some rows have none.

v_call: TRBV6-6; d_call: TRBD1; clone_size: .; j_call: TRBJ1-2; cdr3_aa: CASGEGGAYGYTF; cdr3_nt: TGTGCCAGCGGGGAAGGGGGCGCCTATGGCTACACCTTC
v_call: TRBV10-3; d_call: TRBD2; clone_size: .; j_call: TRBJ2-3; cdr3_aa: CAITLGLTSTDTQYF; cdr3_nt: TGTGCCATCACCTTGGGACTAACTAGCACAGATACGCAGTATTTT
v_call: TRBV6-6; d_call: .; clone_size: .; j_call: TRBJ2-3; cdr3_aa: CASSLDRSADTQYF; cdr3_nt: TGTGCCAGCAGTTTAGACAGAAGCGCAGATACGCAGTATTTT
v_call: TRBV4-1; d_call: .; clone_size: .; j_call: TRBJ2-7; cdr3_aa: CASSQVLSYEQYF; cdr3_nt: TGCGCCAGCAGCCAAGTCCTCTCCTACGAGCAGTACTTC
v_call: TRBV19; d_call: .; clone_size: .; j_call: TRBJ2-3; cdr3_aa: CASSIRRVGTDTQYF; cdr3_nt: TGTGCCAGTAGTATCCGGCGGGTAGGCACAGATACGCAGTATTTT
v_call: TRBV14; d_call: .; clone_size: .; j_call: TRBJ2-1; cdr3_aa: CASSDRYGTDEQFF; cdr3_nt: TGTGCCAGCAGTGACAGGTATGGAACTGATGAGCAGTTCTTC
v_call: TRBV6-6; d_call: TRBD1; clone_size: .; j_call: TRBJ1-6; cdr3_aa: CASSYPGQNNSPLHF; cdr3_nt: TGTGCCAGCAGTTACCCGGGACAGAATAATTCACCCCTCCACTTT
v_call: TRBV7-6; d_call: TRBD1; clone_size: .; j_call: TRBJ2-1; cdr3_aa: CASSLRDRVSSYNEQFF; cdr3_nt: TGTGCCAGCAGCTTAAGGGACAGGGTCAGCTCCTACAATGAGCAGTTCTTC
v_call: TRBV4-1; d_call: TRBD2; clone_size: .; j_call: TRBJ2-2; cdr3_aa: CASSRTSGGATGELFF; cdr3_nt: TGCGCCAGCAGCCGCACCAGCGGGGGGGCTACCGGGGAGCTGTTTTTT
v_call: TRBV28; d_call: .; clone_size: .; j_call: TRBJ1-2; cdr3_aa: CASSPSHIYYTF; cdr3_nt: TGTGCCAGCAGTCCATCCCACATTTACTACACCTTC
v_call: TRBV11-2; d_call: .; clone_size: .; j_call: TRBJ2-3; cdr3_aa: CASSLELGDTQYF; cdr3_nt: TGTGCCAGCAGCTTAGAACTCGGGGATACGCAGTATTTT
v_call: TRBV11-2; d_call: .; clone_size: .; j_call: TRBJ2-3; cdr3_aa: CASSRGGQRTDTQYF; cdr3_nt: TGTGCCAGCAGCCGTGGGGGACAACGCACAGATACGCAGTATTTT
v_call: TRBV7-3; d_call: TRBD1; clone_size: .; j_call: TRBJ2-2; cdr3_aa: CASSLVGQGYTGELFF; cdr3_nt: TGTGCCAGCAGCTTAGTGGGACAGGGGTACACCGGGGAGCTGTTTTTT
v_call: TRBV2; d_call: TRBD1; clone_size: .; j_call: TRBJ1-2; cdr3_aa: CASSVRTGVDGYTF; cdr3_nt: TGTGCCAGCAGTGTACGGACAGGGGTAGATGGCTACACCTTC
v_call: TRBV9; d_call: .; clone_size: .; j_call: TRBJ2-7; cdr3_aa: CASSVDPGGGSGQYF; cdr3_nt: TGTGCCAGCAGCGTAGATCCGGGCGGGGGCTCCGGGCAGTACTTC
v_call: TRBV10-2; d_call: .; clone_size: .; j_call: TRBJ1-1; cdr3_aa: CASGEGQPTEAFF; cdr3_nt: TGCGCCAGCGGGGAAGGACAACCCACTGAAGCTTTCTTT
v_call: TRBV3-1/TRBV3-2; d_call: TRBD2; clone_size: .; j_call: TRBJ2-1; cdr3_aa: CASSQRYKGLASGEQFF; cdr3_nt: TGTGCCAGCAGCCAACGATATAAGGGACTAGCTAGTGGTGAGCAGTTCTTC
v_call: TRBV3-1/TRBV3-2; d_call: TRBD1; clone_size: .; j_call: TRBJ1-2; cdr3_aa: CASSQDTGALYGYTF; cdr3_nt: TGTGCCAGCAGCCAAGATACAGGGGCCCTCTATGGCTACACCTTC
v_call: TRBV10-3; d_call: .; clone_size: .; j_call: TRBJ1-1; cdr3_aa: CAISLQGDEAFF; cdr3_nt: TGTGCCATCAGTCTACAGGGTGACGAAGCTTTCTTT
v_call: TRBV12-3/TRBV12-4; d_call: .; clone_size: few; j_call: TRBJ2-2; cdr3_aa: CASRVSLGGELFF; cdr3_nt: TGTGCCAGCAGAGTCTCTCTAGGTGGGGAGCTGTTTTTT
v_call: TRBV6-5; d_call: .; clone_size: .; j_call: TRBJ1-2; cdr3_aa: CASSPTAYGYTF; cdr3_nt: TGTGCCAGCAGTCCGACAGCCTATGGCTACACCTTC
v_call: TRBV28; d_call: .; clone_size: .; j_call: TRBJ1-6; cdr3_aa: CASSSPWTDNSPLHF; cdr3_nt: TGTGCCAGCAGTTCCCCCTGGACAGACAATTCACCCCTCCACTTT
v_call: TRBV30; d_call: TRBD1; clone_size: .; j_call: TRBJ1-5; cdr3_aa: CAWSLEAGGINQPQHF; cdr3_nt: TGTGCCTGGAGTTTGGAGGCAGGGGGAATAAATCAGCCCCAGCATTTT
v_call: TRBV2; d_call: TRBD1; clone_size: .; j_call: TRBJ2-2; cdr3_aa: CASDTGGTGELFF; cdr3_nt: TGTGCCAGCGATACAGGGGGCACCGGGGAGCTGTTTTTT
v_call: TRBV27; d_call: .; clone_size: .; j_call: TRBJ1-1; cdr3_aa: CASSSKAVTEAFF; cdr3_nt: TGTGCCAGCAGTTCAAAGGCGGTCACTGAAGCTTTCTTT
v_call: TRBV7-3; d_call: TRBD1; clone_size: .; j_call: TRBJ1-1; cdr3_aa: CASSLIPGQTTEAFF; cdr3_nt: TGTGCCAGCAGCTTAATTCCGGGACAGACCACTGAAGCTTTCTTT
v_call: TRBV3-1/TRBV3-2; d_call: .; clone_size: .; j_call: TRBJ2-7; cdr3_aa: CASSQDGGGTSYEQYF; cdr3_nt: TGTGCCAGCAGCCAAGATGGGGGGGGCACCTCCTACGAGCAGTACTTC
v_call: TRBV5-1; d_call: .; clone_size: .; j_call: TRBJ2-7; cdr3_aa: CASSFENSLAGEQYF; cdr3_nt: TGCGCCAGCAGCTTCGAGAACAGCCTGGCCGGCGAGCAGTACTTC
v_call: TRBV11-1; d_call: .; clone_size: once; j_call: TRBJ1-1; cdr3_aa: CASSLSYGTEAFF; cdr3_nt: TGTGCCAGCAGCTTATCCTACGGCACTGAAGCTTTCTTT
v_call: TRBV4-1; d_call: TRBD1; clone_size: .; j_call: TRBJ1-3; cdr3_aa: CASKPGQGSGNTIYF; cdr3_nt: TGCGCCAGCAAACCGGGACAGGGTAGTGGAAACACCATATATTTT
v_call: TRBV5-4; d_call: .; clone_size: .; j_call: TRBJ2-5; cdr3_aa: CASSLAYSQETQYF; cdr3_nt: TGTGCCAGCAGCTTGGCCTACTCACAAGAGACCCAGTACTTC
v_call: TRBV5-1; d_call: .; clone_size: .; j_call: TRBJ2-2; cdr3_aa: CASSLQANTGELFF; cdr3_nt: TGCGCCAGCAGCTTACAGGCGAACACCGGGGAGCTGTTTTTT
v_call: TRBV7-2; d_call: .; clone_size: .; j_call: TRBJ1-2; cdr3_aa: CASNSPPRDYGYTF; cdr3_nt: TGTGCCAGCAACTCCCCCCCTCGCGACTATGGCTACACCTTC
v_call: TRBV19; d_call: .; clone_size: once; j_call: TRBJ1-1; cdr3_aa: CASKVWSEGTEAFF; cdr3_nt: TGTGCCAGTAAGGTATGGTCGGAGGGCACTGAAGCTTTCTTT
v_call: TRBV10-1; d_call: .; clone_size: .; j_call: TRBJ2-2; cdr3_aa: CASKQGLAGELFF; cdr3_nt: TGCGCCAGCAAACAGGGATTAGCCGGGGAGCTGTTTTTT
v_call: TRBV7-2; d_call: TRBD2; clone_size: few; j_call: TRBJ2-4; cdr3_aa: CASSLPLAGNIQYF; cdr3_nt: TGTGCCAGCAGCTTACCTCTAGCGGGGAACATTCAGTACTTC
v_call: TRBV25-1; d_call: .; clone_size: .; j_call: TRBJ1-5; cdr3_aa: CASSDRDNNQPQHF; cdr3_nt: TGTGCCAGCAGTGACCGGGACAACAATCAGCCCCAGCATTTT
v_call: TRBV28; d_call: TRBD1; clone_size: .; j_call: TRBJ2-7; cdr3_aa: CASSSQTGHYEQYF; cdr3_nt: TGTGCCAGCAGTTCGCAGACAGGGCACTACGAGCAGTACTTC
v_call: TRBV9; d_call: TRBD1; clone_size: .; j_call: TRBJ1-1; cdr3_aa: CASSRTGGNTEAFF; cdr3_nt: TGTGCCAGCAGCAGGACAGGGGGCAACACTGAAGCTTTCTTT
v_call: TRBV28; d_call: TRBD2; clone_size: .; j_call: TRBJ2-1; cdr3_aa: CASTLAGGSSEQFF; cdr3_nt: TGTGCCAGCACCCTAGCGGGGGGGAGCAGTGAGCAGTTCTTC
v_call: TRBV5-1; d_call: .; clone_size: few; j_call: TRBJ1-4; cdr3_aa: CASSSGVGEKLFF; cdr3_nt: TGCGCCAGCAGCTCCGGAGTTGGTGAAAAACTGTTTTTT